One and the same sample provided the 10 T cell receptor beta chains below, sequenced in a study of cytomegalovirus exposure and HLA in healthy donors. In the PCR, 60 Vbeta and 13 Jbeta primers were used. Repertoires were generated with immunoSEQ multiplex PCR, while TCRdb's copy carries only in-frame clones and drops some. The table records more than 95,000 clones, 75% to 85% of them present only once. The sample comprised PBMCs. The receptor set was obtained from a young man in good health and CMV-seropositive.

The CDR3 bases are TGTGCCAGCAGCCCCGAGACAGGGGCAACCATTTACTACGAGCAGTACTTC. Amino acid sequence: CASSPETGATIYYEQYF. The chain uses TRBV7-9 and TRBJ2-7, with TRBD1 identical over 8 bases. Germline V gene sequence: CDR1 SEHNR, CDR2 FQNEAQ (reference sequence). CDR3 length: 17 amino acids. V dropped 5 bases and J dropped 3; count of bases not matched to a gene: 15.

The rearrangement uses TRBV19 and TRBJ2-2, with 7 bases matching TRBD1. J lost 4 bases, V lost 3 bases, and 5 bases had no gene match. CDR1 and CDR2 (germline): LNHDA, SQIVND (reference sequence). The CDR3 runs to 15 residues. In DNA form, the CDR3 reads TGTGCCAGTAGTATTGACAGGGAGAGCACCGGGGAGCTGTTTTTT. Translation gives CASSIDRESTGELFF.

The J gene is TRBJ1-5, the V gene TRBV19; D remains unclear. V shed 4 bases and J shed 2 bases, with 12 bases lying between them. Germline CDR1 and CDR2: LNHDA and SQIVND (reference sequence). The CDR3 spans 15 residues. The chain's CDR3 is CASSKKGGGNQPQHF. Written as DNA, the CDR3 is TGTGCCAGTAGTAAAAAGGGCGGGGGCAATCAGCCCCAGCATTTT. Using reference TRBV19 and TRBJ1-5 for the parts outside the CDR3, the full variable domain is DGGITQSPKYLFRKEGQNVTLSCEQNLNHDAMYWYRQDPGQGLRLIYYSQIVNDFQKGDIAEGYSVSREKKESFPLTVTSAQKNPTAFYLCASSKKGGGNQPQHFGDGTRLSIL.

This chain joins TRBV2 and TRBJ2-1; the D gene is possibly TRBD2 (5 bases). The CDR3 has 12 residues. Trimming cost V 5 bases and J 7 bases, with 9 bases left between them. Germline CDR1 SNHLY, CDR2 FYNNEI. The CDR3 DNA sequence: TGTGCCAGCAGTCGGACTCGAAATGAGCAGTTCTTC. Translating it yields CASSRTRNEQFF.

As to this clone: The junction departs from the called germline gene at one end, perhaps through a read error. The rearrangement joins TRBV4-1 to TRBJ1-1; 10 bases line up with TRBD1. The CDR3 is 14 amino acids. Germline lookup yields CDR1 MGHRA and CDR2 YSYEKL. In DNA, the CDR3 is TGCGCCAGCAGCCAAGTGGTGGACAGGGGGGGACGGATCTTT. Protein product: CASSQVVDRGGRIF.

This clone has only one observation. This rearrangement joins TRBV6-1 to TRBJ2-7; D is unclear. Trimming left V 6 bases short and J 6 bases short, with 12 bases between. Germline CDR1 MNHNS, CDR2 SASEGT. The CDR3 is 12 residues long. The CDR3 spells CASSRDIGEQYF. CDR3 sequence (DNA): TGTGCCAGCAGCAGAGACATTGGCGAGCAGTACTTC.

This clone was seen more than once but under ten times. The V call is TRBV5-1, the J call TRBJ1-2; TRBD1 might be the D (6 bases). The germline V gene encodes CDR1 SGHRS and CDR2 YFSETQ. The ends were cut back, 0 bases at V and 3 bases at J, with 12 bases in the middle. This CDR3 region has 15 residues. The CDR3 reads CASSLEPGEHYGYTF. The DNA of the CDR3 is TGCGCCAGCAGCTTGGAGCCAGGGGAACACTATGGCTACACCTTC.

This clone was observed a handful of times. The chain employs TRBV6-1 and TRBJ1-5, with TRBD1 identical over 10 bases. This CDR3 spans 13 amino acids. The junction had 4 bases not matched to a gene; V was cut back by 9 bases and J by 5 bases. Germline V gives CDR1 MNHNS, CDR2 SASEGT. The CDR3 nucleotides read TGTGCCAGTGGACAGGGGGATTATCAGCCCCAGCATTTT. This sequence encodes CASGQGDYQPQHF.

The chain carries TRBV9 and TRBJ2-1, with a possible D match to TRBD2 (5 bases). CDR1 is SGDLS and CDR2 is YYNGEE in the germline V gene. V gave up 0 bases and J gave up 12 bases, with 13 bases separating them. CDR3 length equals 13 residues. CDR3 amino acids: CASSVGGAVRQFF. CDR3 nucleotide sequence: TGTGCCAGCAGCGTAGGTGGAGCGGTGCGGCAGTTCTTC.

This rearrangement joins TRBV19 to TRBJ2-3; TRBD2 agrees at 11 bases. This CDR3 contains 14 residues. The V and J ends lost 3 bases and 10 bases, in that order; junction bases with no gene match: 6. Germline V lookup: CDR1 LNHDA, CDR2 SQIVND (reference sequence). The chain's CDR3 is CASSILAGGQAQYF. The DNA for the CDR3 is TGTGCCAGTAGTATCTTAGCGGGGGGGCAAGCGCAGTATTTT.